The present T cell receptor beta chain was sequenced within a study of CD8+CD57+ T cells in acquired aplastic anemia. Study in general: Mean DNA quantity obtained from sorted CD4+ and CD8+ cells was around 3.2 ug. Regarding the study as a whole: The same twenty-nine CD8+ CDR3 sequences occurred in patients and in controls.

The CDR3 loop spans 16 amino acids. Germline CDR1 is SQVTM and CDR2 is ANQGSEA. Trimming shortened V by 4 bases and J by 5 bases, and 24 bases separated the two germline ends. This clonotype was recorded many times. No antigen is known for it. Profiles of TCR beta VDJ and CDR3 were generated from a genomic DNA template. TCRdb re-analysed the reads in MiXCR, keeping a single row per CDR3 protein. The data hold roughly 420,000 distinct CDR3 sequences, with 55% to 70% observed a single time. This TCR came from a human donor in good health, serving as a control. The sequenced sample consisted of sorted CD4+, CD8+, or CD8+CD57+ T cells (not recorded which) from PBMCs. V is TRBV29-1 and J is TRBJ2-7; weak D call: TRBD2 (6 bases). CDR3 in DNA: TGCAGCGTTGGGGGGACTCGCGGGGTGGGACGAGACGAGCAGTACTTC. It codes for CSVGGTRGVGRDEQYF.